This T cell receptor (beta chain) was identified during a study of blood T cell repertoires in COVID-19. Study-level information: Some COVID-19 samples were acute and others convalescent; all came from the United States, Italy and Spain. Sources were T cells, B-cell-depleted T cells, or PBMCs; the material itself was cDNA or gDNA.

As handled by the study authors: Scientists estimated how many nucleated cells there were by amplifying reference gene primers. Libraries were prepared by immunoSEQ multiplex PCR; TCRdb keeps only in-frame clonotypes and omits some of them. V and J calls and clone size come straight from that table; D and trimming were deduced from the DNA. The sample has under 200,000 clones, about 83% seen once; the top ten hold 1.5%. From germline, CDR1 is SNHLY and CDR2 FYNNEI. V was pared by 6 bases and J by 4 bases, with 5 bases of the junction left unmatched. CDR3 length: 13 residues. Sequenced sample: peripheral blood. The sequence derives from a human donor in a cohort sampled during active COVID-19. The chain recombines TRBV2 with TRBJ1-1; TRBD1 matches 7 bases. CDR3 nucleotide sequence: TGTGCCAGCAGGGGGACAGTTAGCACTGAAGCTTTCTTT. This encodes CASRGTVSTEAFF. The full variable domain, rest sourced from reference TRBV2 and TRBJ1-1, is EPEVTQTPSHQVTQMGQEVILRCVPISNHLYFYWYRQILGQKVEFLVSFYNNEISEKSEIFDDQFSVERPDGSNFTLKIRSTKLEDSAMYFCASRGTVSTEAFFGQGTRLTVV.